These T cell receptor beta chains were read from a single sample in a study of T cells after yellow fever vaccination. One entry per CDR3 protein, called by TCRdb with MiXCR from the 5' RACE reads. The sample lists 610,000 or so distinct CDR3 sequences; about 12% were seen once. The sequencing here drew on PBMCs, taken on the day of the yellow fever booster vaccination. The source of these receptors is a man under 40 who received the YFV17D yellow fever vaccine. The CDR3 runs from the conserved cysteine through the conserved F or W. The order of the fields is D gene, clone size, V gene, J gene, CDR3 protein, CDR3 DNA. The D gene is left open where the match is weak. For some rows the clone size is stated as once, few or many, or as a class when expanded; others skip it.

D gene: .
clone size: few
V gene: TRBV5-4
J gene: TRBJ2-3
CDR3 protein: CASTPRLAGGTATQYF
CDR3 DNA: TGTGCCAGCACCCCACGTCTTGCCGGCGGCACAGCTACGCAGTATTTT

D gene: TRBD2
clone size: .
V gene: TRBV20-1
J gene: TRBJ2-7
CDR3 protein: CSARGHRTRGDEQYF
CDR3 DNA: TGCAGTGCTAGAGGGCACAGGACTAGGGGCGACGAGCAGTACTTC

D gene: .
clone size: .
V gene: TRBV12-3/TRBV12-4
J gene: TRBJ2-1
CDR3 protein: CASLSSGDEQFF
CDR3 DNA: TGTGCCAGCCTCTCCTCTGGTGATGAGCAGTTCTTC

D gene: TRBD2
clone size: few
V gene: TRBV4-3
J gene: TRBJ2-5
CDR3 protein: CASSQDQAGAYGETQYF
CDR3 DNA: TGCGCCAGCAGCCAAGATCAAGCGGGAGCCTACGGGGAGACCCAGTACTTC

D gene: TRBD1
clone size: few
V gene: TRBV28
J gene: TRBJ2-1
CDR3 protein: CASSPRADRAYNEQFF
CDR3 DNA: TGTGCCAGCAGTCCCCGGGCTGACAGGGCATACAATGAGCAGTTCTTC

D gene: .
clone size: many
V gene: TRBV27
J gene: TRBJ2-7
CDR3 protein: CASSPRRSYEQYF
CDR3 DNA: TGTGCCAGCAGTCCCAGGAGGAGCTACGAGCAGTACTTC

D gene: .
clone size: few
V gene: TRBV25-1
J gene: TRBJ2-3
CDR3 protein: CASSPLDSDTQYF
CDR3 DNA: TGTGCCAGCAGCCCTCTCGACTCAGATACGCAGTATTTT

D gene: TRBD2
clone size: .
V gene: TRBV4-2
J gene: TRBJ2-1
CDR3 protein: CASSQEASGTYNEQFF
CDR3 DNA: TGTGCCAGCAGCCAAGAGGCTAGCGGTACCTACAATGAGCAGTTCTTC

D gene: .
clone size: few
V gene: TRBV6-5
J gene: TRBJ2-3
CDR3 protein: CASSLGGGARTDTQYF
CDR3 DNA: TGTGCCAGCAGTTTAGGCGGAGGGGCTCGCACAGATACGCAGTATTTT

D gene: .
clone size: .
V gene: TRBV20-1
J gene: TRBJ1-2
CDR3 protein: CSARDYGYTF
CDR3 DNA: TGCAGTGCTAGGGACTATGGCTACACCTTC

D gene: .
clone size: few
V gene: TRBV12-3/TRBV12-4
J gene: TRBJ1-3
CDR3 protein: CASSGGIRNTIYF
CDR3 DNA: TGTGCCAGCAGCGGGGGTATTAGAAACACCATATATTTT

D gene: TRBD1
clone size: many
V gene: TRBV5-1
J gene: TRBJ2-5
CDR3 protein: CASSPSGGQETQYF
CDR3 DNA: TGCGCCAGCAGCCCTTCAGGGGGTCAAGAGACCCAGTACTTC

D gene: .
clone size: .
V gene: TRBV20-1
J gene: TRBJ1-5
CDR3 protein: CSGGKGGNQPQHF
CDR3 DNA: TGCAGTGGGGGGAAGGGGGGCAATCAGCCCCAGCATTTT

D gene: .
clone size: .
V gene: TRBV29-1
J gene: TRBJ2-7
CDR3 protein: CSVSWGPSSYEQYF
CDR3 DNA: TGCAGCGTTTCGTGGGGACCCTCCTCCTACGAGCAGTACTTC

D gene: .
clone size: .
V gene: TRBV15
J gene: TRBJ1-2
CDR3 protein: CATSRDRVRGNGYTF
CDR3 DNA: TGTGCCACCAGCAGAGATCGAGTGCGAGGTAATGGCTACACCTTC

D gene: TRBD1
clone size: .
V gene: TRBV5-1
J gene: TRBJ2-1
CDR3 protein: CASSSQDRGLSFKNEQFF
CDR3 DNA: TGCGCCAGCAGCTCTCAGGACAGGGGGCTGTCTTTTAAAAATGAGCAGTTCTTC

D gene: .
clone size: many
V gene: TRBV10-3
J gene: TRBJ2-5
CDR3 protein: CAIKSAETQYF
CDR3 DNA: TGTGCCATCAAGTCGGCGGAGACCCAGTACTTC

D gene: .
clone size: .
V gene: TRBV5-1
J gene: TRBJ1-1
CDR3 protein: CASSDDGKVAFF
CDR3 DNA: TGCGCCAGCAGCGATGACGGGAAGGTGGCTTTCTTT

D gene: .
clone size: .
V gene: TRBV28
J gene: TRBJ1-2
CDR3 protein: CASSVSHGLGYGYTF
CDR3 DNA: TGTGCCAGCAGCGTTTCCCACGGACTTGGCTATGGCTACACCTTC

D gene: TRBD1
clone size: .
V gene: TRBV11-3
J gene: TRBJ2-4
CDR3 protein: CASSSGQQNIQYF
CDR3 DNA: TGTGCCAGCAGCTCGGGACAGCAAAACATTCAGTACTTC

D gene: .
clone size: .
V gene: TRBV4-3
J gene: TRBJ2-7
CDR3 protein: CASSQDRGTALQLYEQYF
CDR3 DNA: TGCGCCAGCAGCCAAGATCGTGGAACGGCCCTCCAATTATACGAGCAGTACTTC

D gene: .
clone size: .
V gene: TRBV10-3
J gene: TRBJ2-4
CDR3 protein: CAISEGREGIQYF
CDR3 DNA: TGTGCCATCAGTGAGGGTAGAGAGGGCATTCAGTACTTC

D gene: .
clone size: .
V gene: TRBV6-5
J gene: TRBJ2-1
CDR3 protein: CASSYSPFRGDSSYNEQFF
CDR3 DNA: TGTGCCAGCAGTTACTCGCCTTTCCGCGGAGATAGCTCCTACAATGAGCAGTTCTTC

D gene: .
clone size: .
V gene: TRBV19
J gene: TRBJ2-7
CDR3 protein: CASSTRQLSYEQYF
CDR3 DNA: TGTGCCAGTAGTACTCGACAGTTGTCCTACGAGCAGTACTTC

D gene: .
clone size: .
V gene: TRBV20-1
J gene: TRBJ2-7
CDR3 protein: CSAPNLGLGEQYF
CDR3 DNA: TGCAGTGCCCCAAACCTGGGCCTGGGGGAGCAGTACTTC

D gene: TRBD1
clone size: .
V gene: TRBV18
J gene: TRBJ2-7
CDR3 protein: CASSPGQGIAYEQYF
CDR3 DNA: TGTGCCAGCTCACCAGGACAGGGTATAGCCTACGAGCAGTACTTC

D gene: .
clone size: .
V gene: TRBV7-9
J gene: TRBJ2-4
CDR3 protein: CASSPTGATVSKNIQYF
CDR3 DNA: TGTGCCAGCAGCCCTACCGGGGCAACGGTCTCAAAAAACATTCAGTACTTC